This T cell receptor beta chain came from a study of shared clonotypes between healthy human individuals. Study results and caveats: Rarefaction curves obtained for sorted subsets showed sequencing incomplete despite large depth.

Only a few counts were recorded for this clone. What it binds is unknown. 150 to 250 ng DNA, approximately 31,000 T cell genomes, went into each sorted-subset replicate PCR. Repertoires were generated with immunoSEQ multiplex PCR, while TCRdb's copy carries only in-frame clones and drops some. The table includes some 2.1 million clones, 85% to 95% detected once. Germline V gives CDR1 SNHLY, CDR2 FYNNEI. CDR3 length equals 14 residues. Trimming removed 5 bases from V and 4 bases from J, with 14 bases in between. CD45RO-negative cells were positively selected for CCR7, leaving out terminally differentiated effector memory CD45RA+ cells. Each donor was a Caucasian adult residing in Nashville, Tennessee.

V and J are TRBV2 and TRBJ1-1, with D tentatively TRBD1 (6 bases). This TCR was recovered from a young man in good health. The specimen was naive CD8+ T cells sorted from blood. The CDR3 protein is CASSHEGGSTEAFF. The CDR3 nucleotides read TGTGCCAGCAGTCATGAGGGGGGGAGCACTGAAGCTTTCTTT.